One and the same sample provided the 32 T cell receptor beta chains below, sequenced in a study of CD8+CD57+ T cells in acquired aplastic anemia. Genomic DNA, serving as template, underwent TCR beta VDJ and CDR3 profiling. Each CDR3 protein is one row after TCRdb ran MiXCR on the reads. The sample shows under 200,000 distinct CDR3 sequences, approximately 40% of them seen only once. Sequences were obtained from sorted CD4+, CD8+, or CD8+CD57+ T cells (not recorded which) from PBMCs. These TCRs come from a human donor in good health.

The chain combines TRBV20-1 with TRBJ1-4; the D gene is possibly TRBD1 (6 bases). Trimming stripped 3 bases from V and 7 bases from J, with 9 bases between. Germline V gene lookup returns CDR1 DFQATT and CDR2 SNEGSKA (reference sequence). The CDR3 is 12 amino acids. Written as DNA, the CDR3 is TGCAGTGCTAGCCTACAGGGTGAAAAACTGTTTTTT. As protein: CSASLQGEKLFF.

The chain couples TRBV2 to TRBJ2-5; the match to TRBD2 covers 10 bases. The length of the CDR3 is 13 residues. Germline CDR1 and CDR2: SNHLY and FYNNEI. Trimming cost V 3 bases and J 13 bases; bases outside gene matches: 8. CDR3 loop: CASSEGSGGTLYF. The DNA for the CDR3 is TGTGCCAGCAGTGAGGGTAGCGGGGGGACCTTGTACTTC.

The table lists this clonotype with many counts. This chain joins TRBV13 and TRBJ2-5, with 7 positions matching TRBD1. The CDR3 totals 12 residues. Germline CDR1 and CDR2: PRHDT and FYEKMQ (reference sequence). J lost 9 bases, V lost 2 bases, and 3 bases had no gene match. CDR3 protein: CASSLLQGPQYF. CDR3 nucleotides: TGTGCCAGCAGCTTATTACAGGGGCCCCAGTACTTC. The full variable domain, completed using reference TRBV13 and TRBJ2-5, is AAGVIQSPRHLIKEKRETATLKCYPIPRHDTVYWYQQGPGQDPQFLISFYEKMQSDKGSIPDRFSAQQFSDYHSELNMSSLELGDSALYFCASSLLQGPQYFGPGTRLLVL.

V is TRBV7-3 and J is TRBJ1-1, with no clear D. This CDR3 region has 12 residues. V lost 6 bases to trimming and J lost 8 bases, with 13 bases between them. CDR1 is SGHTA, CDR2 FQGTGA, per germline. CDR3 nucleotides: TGTGCCAGCAGGCAACCTAACGGGGAAGCTTTCTTT. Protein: CASRQPNGEAFF. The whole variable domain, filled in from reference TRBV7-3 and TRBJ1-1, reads GAGVSQTPSNKVTEKGKYVELRCDPISGHTALYWYRQSLGQGPEFLIYFQGTGAADDSGLPNDRFFAVRPEGSVSTLKIQRTERGDSAVYLCASRQPNGEAFFGQGTRLTVV.

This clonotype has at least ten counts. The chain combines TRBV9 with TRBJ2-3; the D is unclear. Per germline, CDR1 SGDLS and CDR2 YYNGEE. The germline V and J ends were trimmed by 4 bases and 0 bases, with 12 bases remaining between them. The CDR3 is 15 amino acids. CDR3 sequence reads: CASSPSSTSTDTQYF. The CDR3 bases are TGTGCCAGCAGCCCAAGTTCAACTAGCACAGATACGCAGTATTTT. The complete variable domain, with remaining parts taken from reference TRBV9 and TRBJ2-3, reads DSGVTQTPKHLITATGQRVTLRCSPRSGDLSVYWYQQSLDQGLQFLIQYYNGEERAKGNILERFSAQQFPDLHSELNLSSLELGDSALYFCASSPSSTSTDTQYFGPGTRLTVL.

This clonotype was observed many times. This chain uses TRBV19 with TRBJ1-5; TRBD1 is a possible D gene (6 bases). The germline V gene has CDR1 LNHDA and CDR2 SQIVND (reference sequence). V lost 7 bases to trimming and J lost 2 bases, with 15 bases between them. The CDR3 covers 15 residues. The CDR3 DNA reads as TGTGCCAGTAACACAGGGTATGGGGGCAATCAGCCCCAGCATTTT. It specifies CASNTGYGGNQPQHF.

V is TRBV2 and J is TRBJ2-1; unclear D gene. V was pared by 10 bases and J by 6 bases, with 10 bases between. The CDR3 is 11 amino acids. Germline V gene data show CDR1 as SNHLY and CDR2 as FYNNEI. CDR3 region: CATDSSNEQFF. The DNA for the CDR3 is TGTGCCACCGACTCCAGCAATGAGCAGTTCTTC.

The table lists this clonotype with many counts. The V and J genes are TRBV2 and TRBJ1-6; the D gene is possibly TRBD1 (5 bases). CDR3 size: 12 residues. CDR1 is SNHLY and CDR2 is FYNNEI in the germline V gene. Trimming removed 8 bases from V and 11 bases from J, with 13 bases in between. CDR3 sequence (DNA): TGTGCCAGCTCGGGGGGGGATCCACCCCTCCACTTT. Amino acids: CASSGGDPPLHF.

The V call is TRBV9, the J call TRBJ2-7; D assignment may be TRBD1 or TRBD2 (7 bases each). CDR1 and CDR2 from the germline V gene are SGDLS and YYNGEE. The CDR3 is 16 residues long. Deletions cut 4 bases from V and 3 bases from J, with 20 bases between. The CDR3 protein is CASSPGGGRGLYEQYF. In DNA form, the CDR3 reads TGTGCCAGCAGCCCAGGGGGAGGGCGGGGGCTCTACGAGCAGTACTTC.

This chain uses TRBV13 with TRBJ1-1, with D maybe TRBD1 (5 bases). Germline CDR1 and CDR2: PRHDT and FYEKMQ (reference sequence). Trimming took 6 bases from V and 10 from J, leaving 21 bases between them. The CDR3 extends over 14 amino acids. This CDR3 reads CASSQRSGVPGAFF. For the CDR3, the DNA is TGTGCCAGCAGTCAACGGTCGGGGGTGCCTGGAGCTTTCTTT. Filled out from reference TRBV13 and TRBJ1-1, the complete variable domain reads AAGVIQSPRHLIKEKRETATLKCYPIPRHDTVYWYQQGPGQDPQFLISFYEKMQSDKGSIPDRFSAQQFSDYHSELNMSSLELGDSALYFCASSQRSGVPGAFFGQGTRLTVV.

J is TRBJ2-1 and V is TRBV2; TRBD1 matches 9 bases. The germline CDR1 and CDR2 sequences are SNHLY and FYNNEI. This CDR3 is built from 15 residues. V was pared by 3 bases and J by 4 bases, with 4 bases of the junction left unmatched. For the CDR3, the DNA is TGTGCCAGCAGTGAGGACAGGGGCCTGTACAATGAGCAGTTCTTC. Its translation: CASSEDRGLYNEQFF.

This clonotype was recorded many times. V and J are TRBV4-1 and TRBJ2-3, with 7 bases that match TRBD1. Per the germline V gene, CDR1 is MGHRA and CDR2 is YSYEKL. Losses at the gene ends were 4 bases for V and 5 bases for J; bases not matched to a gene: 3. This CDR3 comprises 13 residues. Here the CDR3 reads CASSPRTGDTQYF. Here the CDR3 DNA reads TGCGCCAGCAGCCCCCGGACAGGAGATACGCAGTATTTT.

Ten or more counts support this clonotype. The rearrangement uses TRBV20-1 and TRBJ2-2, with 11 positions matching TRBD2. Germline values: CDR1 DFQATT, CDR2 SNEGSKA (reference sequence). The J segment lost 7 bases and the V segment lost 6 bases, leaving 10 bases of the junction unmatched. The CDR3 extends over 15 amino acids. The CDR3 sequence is CSARNGLAGFGELFF. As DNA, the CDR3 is TGCAGTGCACGAAACGGACTAGCGGGCTTCGGGGAGCTGTTTTTT.

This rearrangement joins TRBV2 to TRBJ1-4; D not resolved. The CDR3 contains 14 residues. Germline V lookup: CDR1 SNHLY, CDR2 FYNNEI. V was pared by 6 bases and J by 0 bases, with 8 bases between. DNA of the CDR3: TGTGCCAGCAGAAGGAACCCAACTAATGAAAAACTGTTTTTT. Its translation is CASRRNPTNEKLFF.

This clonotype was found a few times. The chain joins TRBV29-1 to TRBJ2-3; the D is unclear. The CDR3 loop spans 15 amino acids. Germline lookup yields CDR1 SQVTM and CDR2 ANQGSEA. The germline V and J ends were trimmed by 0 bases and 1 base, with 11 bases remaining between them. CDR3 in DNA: TGCAGCGTTGAAGACCTCCGACGGGGCACAGATACGCAGTATTTT. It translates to CSVEDLRRGTDTQYF.

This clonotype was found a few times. CDR3: CSVGSGRAYEQYF. CDR3 nucleotides: TGCAGCGTTGGTAGCGGGAGGGCCTACGAGCAGTACTTC. The chain combines TRBV29-1 with TRBJ2-7, with 11 bases identical to TRBD2. This CDR3 has 13 residues. The ends lost 4 bases at V and 2 bases at J; junction bases unmatched: 1. The germline V gene encodes CDR1 SQVTM and CDR2 ANQGSEA.

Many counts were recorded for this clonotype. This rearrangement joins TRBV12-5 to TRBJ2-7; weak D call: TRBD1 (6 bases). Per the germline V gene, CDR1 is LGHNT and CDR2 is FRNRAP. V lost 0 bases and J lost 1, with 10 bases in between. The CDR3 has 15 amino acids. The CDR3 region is CASGLVQGNSYEQYF. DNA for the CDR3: TGTGCTAGTGGTTTGGTACAGGGTAATTCCTACGAGCAGTACTTC.

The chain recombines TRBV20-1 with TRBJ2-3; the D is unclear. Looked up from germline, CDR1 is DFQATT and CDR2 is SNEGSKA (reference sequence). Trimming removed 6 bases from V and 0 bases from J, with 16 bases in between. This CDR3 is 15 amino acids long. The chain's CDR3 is CSAQDSQTSTDTQYF. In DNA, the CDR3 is TGCAGTGCGCAAGATAGCCAAACTAGCACAGATACGCAGTATTTT.

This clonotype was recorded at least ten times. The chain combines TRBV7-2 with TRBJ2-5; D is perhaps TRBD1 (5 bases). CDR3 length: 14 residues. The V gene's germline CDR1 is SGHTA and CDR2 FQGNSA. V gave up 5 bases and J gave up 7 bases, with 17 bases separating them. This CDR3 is CASSTSASQGTQYF. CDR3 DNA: TGTGCCAGCAGCACCTCCGCCTCTCAGGGGACCCAGTACTTC.

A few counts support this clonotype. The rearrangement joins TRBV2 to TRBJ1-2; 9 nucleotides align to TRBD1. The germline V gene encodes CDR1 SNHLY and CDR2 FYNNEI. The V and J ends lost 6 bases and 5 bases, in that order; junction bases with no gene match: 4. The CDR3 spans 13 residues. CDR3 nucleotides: TGTGCCAGCAGCCGGGACAGGGATTATGGCTACACCTTC. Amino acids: CASSRDRDYGYTF. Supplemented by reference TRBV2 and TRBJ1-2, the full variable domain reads EPEVTQTPSHQVTQMGQEVILRCVPISNHLYFYWYRQILGQKVEFLVSFYNNEISEKSEIFDDQFSVERPDGSNFTLKIRSTKLEDSAMYFCASSRDRDYGYTFGSGTRLTVV.

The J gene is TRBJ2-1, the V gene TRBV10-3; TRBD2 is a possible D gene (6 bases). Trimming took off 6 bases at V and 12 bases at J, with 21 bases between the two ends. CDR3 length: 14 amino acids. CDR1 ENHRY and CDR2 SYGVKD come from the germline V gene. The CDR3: CAISPGTEDGGQFF. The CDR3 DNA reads TGTGCCATCAGCCCCGGGACGGAGGACGGGGGGCAGTTCTTC.

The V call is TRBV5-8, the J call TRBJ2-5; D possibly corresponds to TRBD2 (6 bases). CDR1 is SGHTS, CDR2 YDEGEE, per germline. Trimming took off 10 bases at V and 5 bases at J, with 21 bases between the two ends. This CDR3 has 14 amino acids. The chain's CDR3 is CARGRGALEETQYF. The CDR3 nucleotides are TGTGCCCGTGGGCGGGGCGCGTTGGAGGAGACCCAGTACTTC.

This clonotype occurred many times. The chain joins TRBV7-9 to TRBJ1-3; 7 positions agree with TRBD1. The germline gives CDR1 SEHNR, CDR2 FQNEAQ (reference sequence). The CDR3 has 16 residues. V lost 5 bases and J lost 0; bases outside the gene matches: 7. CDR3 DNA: TGTGCCAGCAGCCGACGGGACAGATTCTCTGGAAACACCATATATTTT. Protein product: CASSRRDRFSGNTIYF.

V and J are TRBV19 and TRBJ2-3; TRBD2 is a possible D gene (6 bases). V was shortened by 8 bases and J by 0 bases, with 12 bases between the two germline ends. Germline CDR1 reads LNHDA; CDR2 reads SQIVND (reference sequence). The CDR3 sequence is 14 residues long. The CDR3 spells CASGSGKSTDTQYF. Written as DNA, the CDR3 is TGTGCCAGTGGTAGCGGAAAGAGCACAGATACGCAGTATTTT.

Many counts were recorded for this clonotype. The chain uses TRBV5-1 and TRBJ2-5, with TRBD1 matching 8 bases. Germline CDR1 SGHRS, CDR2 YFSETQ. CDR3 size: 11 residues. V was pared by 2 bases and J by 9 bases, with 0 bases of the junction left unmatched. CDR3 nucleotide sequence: TGCGCCAGCAGCTTACAGGGGGCCCAGTACTTC. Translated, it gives CASSLQGAQYF.

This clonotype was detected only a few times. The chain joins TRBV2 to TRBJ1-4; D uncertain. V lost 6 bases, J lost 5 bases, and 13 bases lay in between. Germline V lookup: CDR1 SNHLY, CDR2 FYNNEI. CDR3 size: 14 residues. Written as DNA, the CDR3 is TGTGCCAGCAGCGATTGGACTAGCAATGAAAAACTGTTTTTT. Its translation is CASSDWTSNEKLFF.

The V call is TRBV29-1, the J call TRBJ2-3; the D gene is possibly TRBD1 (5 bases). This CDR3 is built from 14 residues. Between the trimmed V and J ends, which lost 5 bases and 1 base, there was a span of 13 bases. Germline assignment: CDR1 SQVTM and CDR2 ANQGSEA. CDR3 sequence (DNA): TGCAGCGTTCTATGGGGCGGACGCACAGATACGCAGTATTTT. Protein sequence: CSVLWGGRTDTQYF.

The CDR3 spells CATSRVDATYEQYF. Written as DNA, the CDR3 is TGTGCCACCAGCAGAGTGGACGCGACCTACGAGCAGTACTTC. The chain carries TRBV15 and TRBJ2-7; D unclear. This CDR3 has 14 amino acids. Trimming pared 1 base from V and 2 bases from J, leaving 9 bases between. Germline V gene data show CDR1 as LNHNV and CDR2 as YYDKDF (reference sequence).

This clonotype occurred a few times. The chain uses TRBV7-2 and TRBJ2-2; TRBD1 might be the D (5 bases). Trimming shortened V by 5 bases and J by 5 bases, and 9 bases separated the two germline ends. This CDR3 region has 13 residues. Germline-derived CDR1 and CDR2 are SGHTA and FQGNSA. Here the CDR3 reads CASSRTRTGELFF. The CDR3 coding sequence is TGTGCCAGCAGCCGGACACGGACCGGGGAGCTGTTTTTT. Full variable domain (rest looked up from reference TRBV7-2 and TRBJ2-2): GAGVSQSPSNKVTEKGKDVELRCDPISGHTALYWYRQSLGQGLEFLIYFQGNSAPDKSGLPSDRFSAERTGGSVSTLTIQRTQQEDSAVYLCASSRTRTGELFFGEGSRLTVL.

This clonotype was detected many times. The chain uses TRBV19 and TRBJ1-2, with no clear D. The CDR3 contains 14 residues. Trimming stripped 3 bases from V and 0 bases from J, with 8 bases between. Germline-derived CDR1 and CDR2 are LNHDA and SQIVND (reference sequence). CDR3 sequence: CASSMMGSNYGYTF. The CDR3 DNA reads TGTGCCAGTAGTATGATGGGCTCTAACTATGGCTACACCTTC.

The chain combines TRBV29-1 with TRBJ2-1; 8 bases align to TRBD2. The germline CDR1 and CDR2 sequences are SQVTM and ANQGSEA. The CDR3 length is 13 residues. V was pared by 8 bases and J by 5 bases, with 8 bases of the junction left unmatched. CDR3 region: CSTLSGGNNEQFF. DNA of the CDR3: TGCAGCACCTTAAGCGGGGGCAACAATGAGCAGTTCTTC.

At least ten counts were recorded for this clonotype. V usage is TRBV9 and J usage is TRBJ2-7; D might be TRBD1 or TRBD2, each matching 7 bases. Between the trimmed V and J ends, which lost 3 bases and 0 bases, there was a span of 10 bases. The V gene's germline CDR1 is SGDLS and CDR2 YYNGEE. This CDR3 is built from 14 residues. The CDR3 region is CASSERDSSYEQYF. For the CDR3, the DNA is TGTGCCAGCAGCGAGCGGGACAGCTCCTACGAGCAGTACTTC.